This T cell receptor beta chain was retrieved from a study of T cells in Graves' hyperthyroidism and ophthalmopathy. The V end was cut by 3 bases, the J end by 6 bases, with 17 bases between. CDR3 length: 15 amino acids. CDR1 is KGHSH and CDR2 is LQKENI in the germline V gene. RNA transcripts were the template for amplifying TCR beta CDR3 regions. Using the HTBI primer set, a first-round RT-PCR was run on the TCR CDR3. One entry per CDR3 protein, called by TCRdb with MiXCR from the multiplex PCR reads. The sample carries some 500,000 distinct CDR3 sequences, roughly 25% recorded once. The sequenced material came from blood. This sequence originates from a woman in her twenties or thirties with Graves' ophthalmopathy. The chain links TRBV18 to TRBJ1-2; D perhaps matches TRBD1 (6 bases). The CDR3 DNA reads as TGTGCCAGCTCACCCTTTGGATCACAGGGCCATGGCTACACCTTC. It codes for CASSPFGSQGHGYTF.